This T cell receptor beta chain was identified in a study of T cells in Graves' hyperthyroidism and ophthalmopathy. Researchers amplified the TCR beta CDR3 regions from RNA transcripts. Initially, a first-round RT-PCR of the TCR CDR3 employed the HTBI primer set. TCRdb used MiXCR to reprocess the multiplex PCR reads, holding one entry per CDR3 protein. Of around 340,000 distinct CDR3 sequences detected, 16% appear once; the ten largest clones hold around a third. Comment on this clonotype: One end of the junction is discordant with germline, which a read error may explain.

The sequencing input was blood. This TCR derives from a man aged 25 to 40 with Graves' hyperthyroidism.

The CDR3 sequence is CTSSVSGKGDEQFF. The CDR3, as DNA: TGTACCAGCAGCGTAAGCGGGAAGGGGGATGAGCAGTTCTTC. The rearrangement links TRBV9 to TRBJ2-1; D possibly corresponds to TRBD2 (7 bases). The CDR3 consists of 14 residues. The V gene's germline CDR1 is SGDLS and CDR2 YYNGEE.